The 32 T cell receptor beta chains listed next were all sequenced from one sample in a study of T cell responses to AZD1222 COVID-19 vaccine. Method: immunoSEQ multiplex PCR; TCRdb's copy keeps in-frame clones and lacks some. This table holds about 150,000 clones, approximately 91% found once. This material consisted of peripheral blood, taken 28 days after the second AZD1222 dose. These receptors were obtained from an adult who received the AZD1222 COVID-19 vaccine.

The J gene is TRBJ1-1, the V gene TRBV2; no clear D gene. Germline CDR1 and CDR2: SNHLY and FYNNEI. There are 13 residues in the CDR3. Trimming pared 6 bases from V and 1 base from J, leaving 9 bases between. The CDR3 DNA sequence: TGTGCCAGCAGACGGACGGCGAACACTGAAGCTTTCTTT. Protein sequence: CASRRTANTEAFF.

This CDR3 is CASSLAATANEKLFF. The CDR3 DNA reads TGTGCCAGCAGCTTAGCCGCCACAGCTAATGAAAAACTGTTTTTT. J is TRBJ1-4 and V is TRBV7-2; D unresolved. With 0 bases removed from V and 3 bases from J, the gap between germline ends came to 8 bases. The CDR3 covers 15 residues. The V gene's germline CDR1 is SGHTA and CDR2 FQGNSA.

The chain combines TRBV13 with TRBJ1-2; 9 bases agree with TRBD1. The CDR3 sequence is 14 residues long. The germline CDR1 and CDR2 sequences are PRHDT and FYEKMQ (reference sequence). Losses at the gene ends were 5 bases for V and 7 bases for J; bases not matched to a gene: 8. CDR3 residues: CASSPGTGKPGYTF. Here the CDR3 DNA reads TGTGCCAGCAGCCCCGGGACAGGGAAGCCTGGCTACACCTTC.

The chain uses TRBV28 and TRBJ1-1, with no clear D. The CDR3 is 13 amino acids. V was clipped by 1 base and J by 6 bases, with 9 bases between them. Germline CDR1 is MDHEN and CDR2 is SYDVKM. The DNA for the CDR3 is TGTGCCAGCAGTTTATACCGATTTTCTGAAGCTTTCTTT. Encoded protein: CASSLYRFSEAFF. Variable domain in full (rest from reference TRBV28 and TRBJ1-1): DVKVTQSSRYLVKRTGEKVFLECVQDMDHENMFWYRQDPGLGLRLIYFSYDVKMKEKGDIPEGYSVSREKKERFSLILESASTNQTSMYLCASSLYRFSEAFFGQGTRLTVV.

The chain is built from TRBV11-1 and TRBJ1-3, with no clear D. This CDR3 has 16 amino acids. Trimming removed 5 bases from V and 0 bases from J, with 14 bases in between. Per germline, CDR1 SGHAT and CDR2 FQDESV (reference sequence). CDR3 sequence: CASSPDGLLSGNTIYF. The CDR3 nucleotides are TGTGCCAGCAGCCCGGACGGACTACTCTCTGGAAACACCATATATTTT.

The chain employs TRBV11-3 and TRBJ2-3; no clear D. CDR1 SGHNT and CDR2 YENEEA come from the germline V gene. The CDR3 runs to 13 residues. Trimming left V 2 bases short and J 6 bases short, with 9 bases between. CDR3 coding DNA: TGTGCCAGCAGCTTAAATAGTCGGGATACGCAGTATTTT. Translating gives CASSLNSRDTQYF. The full variable domain, its missing parts supplied by reference TRBV11-3 and TRBJ2-3, is EAGVVQSPRYKIIEKKQPVAFWCNPISGHNTLYWYLQNLGQGPELLIRYENEEAVDDSQLPKDRFSAERLKGVDSTLKIQPAELGDSAVYLCASSLNSRDTQYFGPGTRLTVL.

This clone occurred once. The V call is TRBV5-4, the J call TRBJ2-2, with D possibly matching TRBD2 (6 bases). The germline V gene has CDR1 SGHNT and CDR2 YYREEE (reference sequence). Trimming removed 0 bases from V and 4 bases from J, with 13 bases in between. The CDR3 is 16 residues long. The CDR3, as DNA: TGTGCCAGCAGCTTGGTACACACGCGGGGCACCGGGGAGCTGTTTTTT. Translated: CASSLVHTRGTGELFF.

The count of this clone is one. The chain carries TRBV7-2 and TRBJ1-3, with D uncertain. This CDR3 comprises 14 residues. Trimming took off 2 bases at V and 6 bases at J, with 11 bases between the two ends. Germline CDR1 SGHTA, CDR2 FQGNSA. The CDR3, as DNA: TGTGCCAGCAGCTTATTGCTGCTGGCAAACACCATATATTTT. As protein: CASSLLLLANTIYF.

The chain couples TRBV4-2 to TRBJ2-7, with 11 bases identical to TRBD1. Trimming cost V 4 bases and J 3 bases; bases outside gene matches: 5. The CDR3 contains 15 residues. CDR1 and CDR2 from the germline V gene are LGHNA and YNFKEQ. This chain's CDR3 is CASSLGQGGNYEQYF. As DNA, the CDR3 is TGTGCCAGCAGCCTGGGACAGGGGGGCAACTACGAGCAGTACTTC.

The chain employs TRBV7-9 and TRBJ2-1; 11 bases agree with TRBD1. Germline values: CDR1 SEHNR, CDR2 FQNEAQ (reference sequence). The CDR3 is 14 amino acids. Germline trimming cut 5 bases from V and 7 bases from J; bases unmatched to any gene: 4. CDR3 residues: CASSPGTGGNEQFF. CDR3 coding DNA: TGTGCCAGCAGCCCCGGGACAGGGGGGAATGAGCAGTTCTTC.

The CDR3 DNA sequence: TGTGCCAGCAGTTTAGAGAGAGATTCTAACTATGGCTACACCTTC. Protein: CASSLERDSNYGYTF. The rearrangement links TRBV27 to TRBJ1-2; D is unclear. CDR3 length equals 15 residues. Germline V gene data show CDR1 as MNHEY and CDR2 as SMNVEV (reference sequence). Between the trimmed V and J ends, which lost 2 bases and 0 bases, there was a span of 10 bases.

The chain has TRBV30 and TRBJ2-7; a possible D gene is TRBD2 (6 bases). There are 14 residues in the CDR3. The germline V and J ends were trimmed by 4 bases and 2 bases, with 15 bases remaining between them. Germline CDR1 is GTSNPN and CDR2 is SVGIG (reference sequence). CDR3 sequence (DNA): TGTGCCTGGACCTTAGGGACGGGAGCCTACGAGCAGTACTTC. Its translation is CAWTLGTGAYEQYF.

J is TRBJ1-5 and V is TRBV27; 7 nucleotides align to TRBD1. The germline V gene has CDR1 MNHEY and CDR2 SMNVEV (reference sequence). Trimming removed 5 bases from V and 3 bases from J; junction bases left unmatched: 7. This CDR3 is 15 amino acids long. The CDR3 reads CASSPGTALNQPQHF. CDR3 DNA: TGTGCCAGCAGTCCGGGGACAGCCCTCAATCAGCCCCAGCATTTT.

This rearrangement joins TRBV9 to TRBJ1-1; D is unclear. Germline CDR1 and CDR2: SGDLS and YYNGEE. The ends were cut back, 3 bases at V and 4 bases at J, with 10 bases in the middle. The CDR3 is 13 residues long. As DNA, the CDR3 is TGTGCCAGCAGCGGAATCAGATCCACTGAAGCTTTCTTT. Its protein product is CASSGIRSTEAFF.

CDR3 amino acids: CAGRRWDNQPQHF. The CDR3 DNA reads as TGTGCCGGGCGACGTTGGGACAATCAGCCCCAGCATTTT. The rearrangement links TRBV2 to TRBJ1-5; D not certain. CDR1 and CDR2 (germline): SNHLY, FYNNEI. There are 13 residues in the CDR3. V was cut by 11 bases and J by 3 bases, with 14 bases left in between.

This rearrangement joins TRBV5-1 to TRBJ2-2; 8 bases agree with TRBD1. Germline trimming cut 4 bases from V and 4 bases from J; bases unmatched to any gene: 6. CDR3 length: 15 residues. The germline CDR1 and CDR2 sequences are SGHRS and YFSETQ. The CDR3 sequence is CASSKTGARTGELFF. In DNA, the CDR3 is TGCGCCAGCAGCAAGACAGGGGCCCGCACCGGGGAGCTGTTTTTT.

V gene TRBV5-4 combines with J gene TRBJ2-5; TRBD2 is a possible D gene (6 bases). The germline CDR1 and CDR2 sequences are SGHNT and YYREEE (reference sequence). CDR3 length equals 14 residues. V was pared by 4 bases and J by 4 bases, with 14 bases between. The CDR3 nucleotides read TGTGCCAGCAGCCCGGGAGTATCGGGAGAGACCCAGTACTTC. This gives the protein CASSPGVSGETQYF.

The chain links TRBV6-4 to TRBJ2-1, with 12 positions matching TRBD2. From germline, CDR1 is MRHNA and CDR2 SNTAGT. This CDR3 contains 15 residues. V dropped 6 bases and J dropped 7; count of bases not matched to a gene: 7. The CDR3 loop is CASSLLAGGRNEQFF. Written as DNA, the CDR3 is TGTGCCAGCAGCTTACTAGCGGGGGGCCGAAATGAGCAGTTCTTC.

The V gene is TRBV18, the J gene TRBJ1-2; D might be TRBD1 (5 bases). Germline V gene sequence: CDR1 KGHSH, CDR2 LQKENI. Trimming took 2 bases from V and 3 from J, leaving 7 bases between them. The length of the CDR3 is 13 residues. CDR3 loop: CASSPAGHYGYTF. The CDR3 region has the DNA TGTGCCAGCTCACCAGCAGGGCACTATGGCTACACCTTC.

J is TRBJ2-7 and V is TRBV2; D ambiguous. The germline gives CDR1 SNHLY, CDR2 FYNNEI. The V and J ends lost 0 bases and 3 bases respectively, with 6 bases between them. The CDR3 has 13 residues. The CDR3 nucleotides are TGTGCCAGCAGTGAAGCGGACGGCTACGAGCAGTACTTC. This translates into CASSEADGYEQYF.

As for this clone: The identical CDR3 is also encoded by other nucleotide sequences in the sample. V gene TRBV3-1 (or the pseudogene TRBV3-2) combines with J gene TRBJ1-6, with 9 bases identical to TRBD1. The ends lost 2 bases at V and 13 bases at J; junction bases unmatched: 6. The CDR3 is made up of 14 amino acids. The germline CDR1 and CDR2 sequences are LGHDT and YNNKEL (reference sequence). The CDR3 sequence is CASSQRDRVSPLHF. CDR3 DNA sequence: TGTGCCAGCAGCCAACGGGACAGGGTTTCCCCCCTCCACTTT.

V is TRBV7-9 and J is TRBJ1-1; possibly TRBD1 for D (6 bases). The CDR3 spans 15 residues. Germline CDR1 is SEHNR and CDR2 is FQNEAQ (reference sequence). Between the trimmed V and J ends, which lost 3 bases and 4 bases, there was a span of 15 bases. The CDR3 region has the DNA TGTGCCAGCAGCTTTCCGTCCTCAGGGGTCACTGAAGCTTTCTTT. Translated: CASSFPSSGVTEAFF.

The genes are TRBV12-3 or TRBV12-4 and TRBJ1-2; D is uncertain. The CDR3 runs to 13 residues. Trimming removed 5 bases from V and 7 bases from J, with 14 bases in between. The CDR3 spells CASSPPGFSGYTF. The CDR3 DNA is TGTGCCAGCAGTCCCCCGGGGTTCAGTGGCTACACCTTC.

The chain carries TRBV18 and TRBJ2-1; the D is unclear. Germline CDR1 KGHSH, CDR2 LQKENI. V was cut by 2 bases and J by 0 bases, with 11 bases left in between. CDR3 size: 16 residues. CDR3 in DNA: TGTGCCAGCTCACCAATCACTCCTAGCTCCTACAATGAGCAGTTCTTC. Protein product: CASSPITPSSYNEQFF. The full variable domain, its missing parts supplied by reference TRBV18 and TRBJ2-1, is NAGVMQNPRHLVRRRGQEARLRCSPMKGHSHVYWYRQLPEEGLKFMVYLQKENIIDESGMPKERFSAEFPKEGPSILRIQQVVRGDSAAYFCASSPITPSSYNEQFFGPGTRLTVL.

The CDR3 DNA follows: TGCGCCAGCAGCTCGGGGGGACGAGAGACCCAGTACTTC. This gives the protein CASSSGGRETQYF. The chain recombines TRBV5-1 with TRBJ2-5, with 7 bases identical to TRBD2. The V and J ends lost 3 bases and 4 bases, in that order; junction bases with no gene match: 3. The CDR3 length is 13 residues. The germline V gene encodes CDR1 SGHRS and CDR2 YFSETQ.

The chain employs TRBV7-2 and TRBJ2-1; D is undetermined. The V end was cut by 3 bases, the J end by 8 bases, with 11 bases between. CDR3 length: 13 amino acids. Germline values: CDR1 SGHTA, CDR2 FQGNSA. CDR3 sequence reads: CASSFGLNYEQFF. CDR3 sequence (DNA): TGTGCCAGCAGCTTCGGGCTAAACTATGAGCAGTTCTTC. Variable domain in full (rest from reference TRBV7-2 and TRBJ2-1): GAGVSQSPSNKVTEKGKDVELRCDPISGHTALYWYRQSLGQGLEFLIYFQGNSAPDKSGLPSDRFSAERTGGSVSTLTIQRTQQEDSAVYLCASSFGLNYEQFFGPGTRLTVL.

The chain combines TRBV19 with TRBJ1-3; possible D gene TRBD1, 6 bases. This CDR3 has 15 residues. Trimming took off 2 bases at V and 2 bases at J, with 10 bases between the two ends. The germline gives CDR1 LNHDA, CDR2 SQIVND (reference sequence). Written as DNA, the CDR3 is TGTGCCAGTAGTATAAGTCCAGGGGCTGGAAACACCATATATTTT. Protein: CASSISPGAGNTIYF. The full variable domain, with the rest looked up from reference TRBV19 and TRBJ1-3, is DGGITQSPKYLFRKEGQNVTLSCEQNLNHDAMYWYRQDPGQGLRLIYYSQIVNDFQKGDIAEGYSVSREKKESFPLTVTSAQKNPTAFYLCASSISPGAGNTIYFGEGSWLTVV.

The rearrangement links TRBV6-5 to TRBJ1-1, with D perhaps TRBD1 (5 bases). Germline CDR1 and CDR2: MNHEY and SVGAGI. V lost 7 bases, J lost 2 bases, and 11 bases lay in between. The CDR3 covers 13 residues. The CDR3 DNA follows: TGTGCCAGCATATTGACAGTTAACACTGAAGCTTTCTTT. Translated, it gives CASILTVNTEAFF.

This chain connects TRBV7-2 to TRBJ1-5; 7 bases match TRBD1. The CDR3 is 14 amino acids. J was trimmed by 4 bases and V by 3 bases; bases with no gene match: 3. Germline V gene sequence: CDR1 SGHTA, CDR2 FQGNSA. The CDR3 nucleotides read TGTGCCAGCAGCTTCTCACAGGGGAATCAGCCCCAGCATTTT. As protein: CASSFSQGNQPQHF. The whole variable domain, remainder taken from reference TRBV7-2 and TRBJ1-5, is GAGVSQSPSNKVTEKGKDVELRCDPISGHTALYWYRQSLGQGLEFLIYFQGNSAPDKSGLPSDRFSAERTGGSVSTLTIQRTQQEDSAVYLCASSFSQGNQPQHFGDGTRLSIL.

A note on this clone: One end of the junction is discordant with germline, which a read error may explain. The V call is TRBV4-1, the J call TRBJ1-6; TRBD1 might be the D (5 bases). In germline, CDR1 is MGHRA, CDR2 YSYEKL. The CDR3 sequence is 17 residues long. This chain's CDR3 is CASSQEDSLPYEWSLHF. CDR3 nucleotide sequence: TGCGCCAGCAGCCAAGAAGACAGCCTCCCGTATGAGTGGTCCCTCCATTTT.

V usage is TRBV9 and J usage is TRBJ1-4, with a tentative D call TRBD1 (6 bases). The V gene's germline CDR1 is SGDLS and CDR2 YYNGEE. The V gene lost 1 base and the J gene lost 4 bases, with 11 bases spanning the gap. This CDR3 has 15 amino acids. CDR3 in DNA: TGTGCCAGCAGCGTATCCGGGGGGCTTAATGAAAAACTGTTTTTT. It codes for CASSVSGGLNEKLFF.

This clone was observed once. The gene calls are TRBV6-5 and TRBJ2-3; the D gene is possibly TRBD1 (6 bases). The CDR3 contains 15 residues. CDR1 is MNHEY and CDR2 is SVGAGI in the germline V gene. The germline V and J ends were trimmed by 6 bases and 0 bases, with 13 bases remaining between them. CDR3 amino acids: CASRGTGHSTDTQYF. For the CDR3, the DNA is TGTGCCAGCAGAGGGACGGGACATAGCACAGATACGCAGTATTTT.